This TCR beta chain was sequenced in a study of blood T cell repertoires in COVID-19. Looking at the study overall: Both acute and convalescent COVID-19 samples were obtained from the United States, Italy and Spain. PBMCs, B-cell-depleted T cells, or T cells provided the cDNA or gDNA that made up the material.

The V and J ends lost 6 bases and 10 bases, in that order; junction bases with no gene match: 7. This CDR3 has 13 residues. Germline V gene lookup returns CDR1 MDHEN and CDR2 SYDVKM. TCRdb's table, derived via immunoSEQ multiplex PCR, lists solely in-frame clones and lacks some. The table has more than 70,000 clones, 80% to 90% seen once. The genes are TRBV28 and TRBJ1-1, with 11 bases lining up with TRBD1. Source material: peripheral blood. The sequence was obtained from a man aged 50 to 59 with acute or convalescent COVID-19. The CDR3 here is CASSSGQGAIAFF. CDR3 DNA sequence: TGTGCCAGCAGCTCTGGACAGGGGGCGATAGCTTTCTTT.